A single sample gave rise to the 21 T cell receptor beta chains below, sequenced in a study of OX40 agonist ivuxolimab in advanced cancers. The method was immunoSEQ multiplex PCR; TCRdb's version includes in-frame clones alone and lacks a portion of them. The table includes about 76,000 clones, roughly nine tenths detected once. The sample in question was CD4+ or CD8+ T cells sorted from blood, obtained in a trial of the OX40 agonist ivuxolimab. All receptors derive from an adult with an advanced solid tumor such as melanoma, head and neck, liver or kidney cancer.

This clone appeared a single time. V usage is TRBV2 and J usage is TRBJ2-6, with D possibly matching TRBD2 (6 bases). Looked up from germline, CDR1 is SNHLY and CDR2 is FYNNEI. The CDR3 sequence is 16 residues long. CDR3 DNA sequence: TGTGCTTTGGAGGGACTGAGAGGAAATGGGGCCAACGTCCTGACTTTC. As protein: CALEGLRGNGANVLTF.

The chain joins TRBV2 to TRBJ1-3, with 7 bases fitting TRBD1. V was clipped by 6 bases and J by 4 bases; unmatched bases: 9. The CDR3 contains 15 residues. Germline V gene sequence: CDR1 SNHLY, CDR2 FYNNEI. CDR3 protein: CASRETGSIGNTIYF. For the CDR3, the DNA is TGTGCCAGCAGGGAGACAGGGAGTATAGGAAACACCATATATTTT.

The chain employs TRBV4-1 and TRBJ2-2; the D gene is possibly TRBD1 (6 bases). Germline values: CDR1 MGHRA, CDR2 YSYEKL. This CDR3 contains 20 residues. Between the trimmed V and J ends, which lost 9 bases and 2 bases, there was a span of 31 bases. CDR3 protein: CASSQGIIFIRLENTGELFF. The CDR3, as DNA: TGCGCCAGTTCCCAGGGGATAATATTTATACGACTTGAAAACACCGGGGAGCTGTTTTTT.

V usage is TRBV29-1 and J usage is TRBJ1-3; the D is unclear. This CDR3 region has 13 residues. CDR1 and CDR2 (germline): SQVTM, ANQGSEA. The germline V and J ends were trimmed by 4 bases and 0 bases, with 7 bases remaining between them. The CDR3 sequence is CSVVTSSGNTIYF. In DNA, the CDR3 is TGCAGCGTTGTGACAAGCTCTGGAAACACCATATATTTT. Combining the CDR3 with reference TRBV29-1 and TRBJ1-3 gives the whole variable domain SAVISQKPSRDICQRGTSLTIQCQVDSQVTMMFWYRQQPGQSLTLIATANQGSEATYESGFVIDKFPISRPNLTFSTLTVSNMSPEDSSIYLCSVVTSSGNTIYFGEGSWLTVV.

This clone has a handful of counts. The chain recombines TRBV15 with TRBJ2-7; 9 nucleotides line up with TRBD2. This CDR3 comprises 14 residues. The germline CDR1 and CDR2 sequences are LNHNV and YYDKDF (reference sequence). V lost 3 bases and J lost 4; bases outside the gene matches: 4. For the CDR3, the DNA is TGTGCCACCAGCAGTAGCGGGAGTGTGTACGAGCAGTACTTC. This gives the protein CATSSSGSVYEQYF.

This rearrangement joins TRBV7-9 to TRBJ1-1, with no clear D. Trimming took off 2 bases at V and 1 base at J, with 11 bases between the two ends. Germline V gives CDR1 SEHNR, CDR2 FQNEAQ (reference sequence). The CDR3 is 15 residues long. CDR3 region: CASSLTGTGNTEAFF. CDR3 nucleotides: TGTGCCAGCAGCTTAACTGGCACCGGGAACACTGAAGCTTTCTTT.

A few counts support this clone. This sequence joins TRBV2 and TRBJ1-5; maybe TRBD1 (5 bases). The CDR3 extends over 13 amino acids. Germline loops: CDR1 SNHLY, CDR2 FYNNEI. The ends were cut back, 7 bases at V and 5 bases at J, with 12 bases in the middle. CDR3 region: CASMSEGDQPQHF. The DNA for the CDR3 is TGTGCCAGCATGAGTGAAGGGGATCAGCCCCAGCATTTT.

The chain employs TRBV6-4 and TRBJ2-3; 7 nucleotides agree with TRBD1. The CDR3 extends over 14 amino acids. V lost 7 bases, J lost 3 bases, and 7 bases stayed unmatched. Germline lookup yields CDR1 MRHNA and CDR2 SNTAGT. As DNA, the CDR3 is TGTGCCAGCACCCCGGGACAGCTTACAGATACGCAGTATTTT. Amino acid sequence: CASTPGQLTDTQYF.

The J gene is TRBJ2-1, the V gene TRBV15; 11 bases agree with TRBD2. V dropped 0 bases and J dropped 6; count of bases not matched to a gene: 7. Germline V gene lookup returns CDR1 LNHNV and CDR2 YYDKDF (reference sequence). This CDR3 is 17 amino acids long. CDR3 residues: CATSRDRLAGGSNEQFF. In nucleotides, the CDR3 is TGTGCCACCAGCAGAGATCGTCTAGCGGGAGGATCCAATGAGCAGTTCTTC.

The J gene is TRBJ2-7, the V gene TRBV19, with 9 bases fitting TRBD1. This CDR3 has 15 residues. V was clipped by 5 bases and J by 3 bases; unmatched bases: 8. Germline-derived CDR1 and CDR2 are LNHDA and SQIVND (reference sequence). CDR3 protein: CASSPLGTGNYEQYF. The CDR3 DNA follows: TGTGCCAGTAGTCCGCTTGGGACAGGGAACTACGAGCAGTACTTC.

This chain joins TRBV13 and TRBJ1-1; TRBD1 agrees at 9 bases. Germline CDR1 reads PRHDT; CDR2 reads FYEKMQ (reference sequence). This CDR3 is 16 amino acids long. J was trimmed by 0 bases and V by 8 bases; bases with no gene match: 10. The CDR3 DNA reads TGTGCCAGCGGCACCGGGACAGGGACGATGAACACTGAAGCTTTCTTT. It codes for CASGTGTGTMNTEAFF.

The chain couples TRBV5-1 to TRBJ2-7; 11 nucleotides agree with TRBD2. J was trimmed by 4 bases and V by 4 bases; bases with no gene match: 13. Germline V CDR1 and CDR2: SGHRS, YFSETQ. CDR3 length: 17 residues. Here the CDR3 reads CASSPRLAGFNPYEQYF. The DNA of the CDR3 is TGCGCCAGCAGCCCAAGACTAGCGGGATTCAATCCTTACGAGCAGTACTTC.

The V and J genes are TRBV11-2 and TRBJ2-1, with D hard to call. V lost 2 bases to trimming and J lost 0 bases, with 5 bases between them. Germline values: CDR1 SGHAT, CDR2 FQNNGV. The CDR3 is 14 residues long. CDR3: CASSLQSSYNEQFF. As DNA, the CDR3 is TGTGCCAGCAGCTTACAGAGCTCCTACAATGAGCAGTTCTTC.

A few counts support this clone. CDR3 bases: TGTGCCAGCTCACCGGGACTAACCTACGAGCAGTACTTC. Its protein is CASSPGLTYEQYF. The chain combines TRBV18 with TRBJ2-7, with 7 nucleotides matching TRBD2. The CDR3 is made up of 13 amino acids. Germline values: CDR1 KGHSH, CDR2 LQKENI. After removal of 3 bases from V and 2 bases from J, the junction contained 1 base not matched to a gene. Filled out from reference TRBV18 and TRBJ2-7, the complete variable domain reads NAGVMQNPRHLVRRRGQEARLRCSPMKGHSHVYWYRQLPEEGLKFMVYLQKENIIDESGMPKERFSAEFPKEGPSILRIQQVVRGDSAAYFCASSPGLTYEQYFGPGTRLTVT.

The rearrangement uses TRBV6-5 and TRBJ2-7; D assignment may be TRBD1 or TRBD2 (5 bases each). The CDR3 has 14 amino acids. V was pared by 5 bases and J by 2 bases, with 13 bases between. Germline V gene sequence: CDR1 MNHEY, CDR2 SVGAGI. The CDR3: CASSNRDRPYEQYF. The DNA of the CDR3 is TGTGCCAGCAGTAACCGGGACCGCCCCTACGAGCAGTACTTC.

The J gene is TRBJ2-5, the V gene TRBV11-2, with D possibly being TRBD2 (6 bases). The V and J ends lost 3 bases and 2 bases respectively, with 10 bases between them. The CDR3 spans 14 residues. The V gene's germline CDR1 is SGHAT and CDR2 FQNNGV. DNA of the CDR3: TGTGCCAGCAGCTTGTCTAGCGTGCAAGAGACCCAGTACTTC. Residues: CASSLSSVQETQYF.

V usage is TRBV6-5 and J usage is TRBJ2-5, with D perhaps matching TRBD1 (5 bases). This CDR3 has 15 amino acids. With 6 bases removed from V and 5 bases from J, the gap between germline ends came to 19 bases. The germline CDR1 and CDR2 sequences are MNHEY and SVGAGI. The CDR3 spells CASSLEQGVGETQYF. CDR3 nucleotides: TGTGCCAGCAGCCTAGAGCAGGGTGTAGGCGAGACCCAGTACTTC.

The chain joins TRBV29-1 to TRBJ2-1; weak D call: TRBD2 (7 bases). The CDR3 is 14 amino acids. Germline-derived CDR1 and CDR2 are SQVTM and ANQGSEA. Trimming took off 3 bases at V and 7 bases at J, with 16 bases between the two ends. CDR3 loop: CSVDRGGLRNEQFF. The CDR3 DNA sequence: TGCAGCGTTGACAGGGGAGGGTTAAGGAATGAGCAGTTCTTC.

The chain employs TRBV4-1 and TRBJ1-1; D unclear. Trimming pared 6 bases from V and 1 base from J, leaving 12 bases between. Germline V lookup: CDR1 MGHRA, CDR2 YSYEKL. CDR3 size: 14 residues. DNA of the CDR3: TGCGCCAGCAGGAATAGGGCGGCGAACACTGAAGCTTTCTTT. This translates into CASRNRAANTEAFF.

The chain combines TRBV9 with TRBJ2-1; 7 nucleotides line up with TRBD2. The CDR3 runs to 15 residues. The germline gives CDR1 SGDLS, CDR2 YYNGEE. Trimming cost V 2 bases and J 6 bases; bases outside gene matches: 8. The CDR3 nucleotides read TGTGCCAGCAGCGTTGGGGACTACCCTCCCAATGAGCAGTTCTTC. Translated, it gives CASSVGDYPPNEQFF.

This clone was counted between two and nine times. The rearrangement uses TRBV5-1 and TRBJ2-1, with 7 nucleotides matching TRBD2. Per germline, CDR1 SGHRS and CDR2 YFSETQ. V lost 3 bases to trimming and J lost 4 bases; unmatched junction nucleotides: 7. CDR3 length: 15 amino acids. CDR3 region: CASSWGGGGYNEQFF. DNA of the CDR3: TGCGCCAGCAGCTGGGGTGGCGGGGGATACAATGAGCAGTTCTTC.